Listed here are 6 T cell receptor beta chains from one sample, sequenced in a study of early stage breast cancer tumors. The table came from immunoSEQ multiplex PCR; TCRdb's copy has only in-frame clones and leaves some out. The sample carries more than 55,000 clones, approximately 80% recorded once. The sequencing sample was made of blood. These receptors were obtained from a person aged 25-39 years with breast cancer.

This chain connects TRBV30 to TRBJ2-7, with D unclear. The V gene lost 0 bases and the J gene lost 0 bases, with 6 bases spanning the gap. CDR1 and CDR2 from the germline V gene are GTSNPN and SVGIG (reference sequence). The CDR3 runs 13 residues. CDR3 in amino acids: CAWSVQSSYEQYF. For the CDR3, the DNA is TGTGCCTGGAGTGTACAGAGCTCCTACGAGCAGTACTTC.

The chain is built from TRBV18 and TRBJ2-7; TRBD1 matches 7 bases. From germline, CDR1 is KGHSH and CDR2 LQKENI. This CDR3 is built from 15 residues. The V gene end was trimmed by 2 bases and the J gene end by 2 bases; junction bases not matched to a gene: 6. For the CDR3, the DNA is TGTGCCAGCTCACCAGACCGGGACAGCGCCTACGAGCAGTACTTC. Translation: CASSPDRDSAYEQYF.

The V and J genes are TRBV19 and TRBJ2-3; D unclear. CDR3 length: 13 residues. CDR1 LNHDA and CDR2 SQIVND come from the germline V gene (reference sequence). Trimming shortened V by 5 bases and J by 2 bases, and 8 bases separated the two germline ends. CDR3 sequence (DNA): TGTGCCAGTAGTCACGGCAACACAGATACGCAGTATTTT. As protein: CASSHGNTDTQYF.

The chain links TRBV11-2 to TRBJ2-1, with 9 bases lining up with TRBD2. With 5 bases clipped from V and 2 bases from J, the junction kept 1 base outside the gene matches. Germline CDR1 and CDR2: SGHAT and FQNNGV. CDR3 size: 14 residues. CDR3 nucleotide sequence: TGTGCCAGCAGCCCTAGCGGGGCCTACAATGAGCAGTTCTTC. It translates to CASSPSGAYNEQFF.

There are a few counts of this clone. This CDR3 reads CASSLAVGVTYNEQFF. CDR3 nucleotide sequence: TGTGCCAGCAGCTTGGCCGTGGGAGTAACCTACAATGAGCAGTTCTTC. The rearrangement uses TRBV5-6 and TRBJ2-1; TRBD2 is a possible D gene (5 bases). The CDR3 contains 16 residues. Germline V gene sequence: CDR1 SGHDT, CDR2 YYEEEE. Trimming removed 0 bases from V and 2 bases from J, with 12 bases in between.

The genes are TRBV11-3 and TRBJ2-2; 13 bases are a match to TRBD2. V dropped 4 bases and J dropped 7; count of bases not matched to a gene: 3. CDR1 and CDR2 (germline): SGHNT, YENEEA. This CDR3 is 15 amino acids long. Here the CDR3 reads CASSSRLAGGGELFF. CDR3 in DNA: TGTGCCAGCAGCTCCCGACTAGCGGGAGGCGGGGAGCTGTTTTTT.